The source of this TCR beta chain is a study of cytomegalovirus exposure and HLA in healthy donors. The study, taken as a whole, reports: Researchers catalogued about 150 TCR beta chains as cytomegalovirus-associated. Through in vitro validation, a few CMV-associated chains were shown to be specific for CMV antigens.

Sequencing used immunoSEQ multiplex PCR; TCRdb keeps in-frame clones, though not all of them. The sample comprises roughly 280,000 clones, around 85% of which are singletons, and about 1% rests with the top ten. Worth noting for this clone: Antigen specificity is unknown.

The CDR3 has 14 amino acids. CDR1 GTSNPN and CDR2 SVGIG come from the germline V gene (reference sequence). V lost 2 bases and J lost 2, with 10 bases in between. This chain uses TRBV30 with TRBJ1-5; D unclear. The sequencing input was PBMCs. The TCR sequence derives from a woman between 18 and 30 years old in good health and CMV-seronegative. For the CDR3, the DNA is TGTGCCTGGAGTAAGGGAGGAGGCAATCAGCCCCAGCATTTT. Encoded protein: CAWSKGGGNQPQHF.